This paragraph covers one T cell receptor beta chain sequence. These data originate in a study of cytotoxic CD8 clonotypes in ibrutinib-treated CLL. Measured with immunoSEQ multiplex PCR; TCRdb has only the in-frame clones, and not every one. Here the sample spans fewer than 300,000 clones, less than 85% being singletons. The CDR3 has 13 amino acids. CDR1 SNHLY and CDR2 FYNNEI come from the germline V gene. V lost 8 bases and J lost 3, with 12 bases in between. The chain recombines TRBV2 with TRBJ2-3; D is possibly TRBD2 (6 bases). The sample consisted of PBMCs, taken at disease progression, from a patient treated with ibrutinib. The clonotype comes from a human donor with chronic lymphocytic leukemia. The CDR3 sequence: CASRRLETDTQYF. CDR3 sequence (DNA): TGTGCCAGCCGAAGACTAGAGACAGATACGCAGTATTTT.